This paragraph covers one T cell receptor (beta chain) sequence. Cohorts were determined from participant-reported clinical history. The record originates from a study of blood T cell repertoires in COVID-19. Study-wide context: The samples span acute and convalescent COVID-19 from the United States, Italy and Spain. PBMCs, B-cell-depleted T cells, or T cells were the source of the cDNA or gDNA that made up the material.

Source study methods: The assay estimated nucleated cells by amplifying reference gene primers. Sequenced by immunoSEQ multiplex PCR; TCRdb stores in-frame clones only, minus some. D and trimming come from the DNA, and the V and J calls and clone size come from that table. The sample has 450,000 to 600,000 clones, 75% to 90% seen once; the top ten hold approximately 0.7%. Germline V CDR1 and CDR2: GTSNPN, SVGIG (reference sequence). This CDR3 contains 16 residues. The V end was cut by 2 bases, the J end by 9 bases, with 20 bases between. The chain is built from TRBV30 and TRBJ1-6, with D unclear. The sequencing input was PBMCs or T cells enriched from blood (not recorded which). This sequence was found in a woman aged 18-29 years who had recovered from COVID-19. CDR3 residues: CAWSPQVPTYGSPLHF. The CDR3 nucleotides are TGTGCCTGGAGTCCCCAGGTTCCCACCTACGGTTCACCCCTCCACTTT.